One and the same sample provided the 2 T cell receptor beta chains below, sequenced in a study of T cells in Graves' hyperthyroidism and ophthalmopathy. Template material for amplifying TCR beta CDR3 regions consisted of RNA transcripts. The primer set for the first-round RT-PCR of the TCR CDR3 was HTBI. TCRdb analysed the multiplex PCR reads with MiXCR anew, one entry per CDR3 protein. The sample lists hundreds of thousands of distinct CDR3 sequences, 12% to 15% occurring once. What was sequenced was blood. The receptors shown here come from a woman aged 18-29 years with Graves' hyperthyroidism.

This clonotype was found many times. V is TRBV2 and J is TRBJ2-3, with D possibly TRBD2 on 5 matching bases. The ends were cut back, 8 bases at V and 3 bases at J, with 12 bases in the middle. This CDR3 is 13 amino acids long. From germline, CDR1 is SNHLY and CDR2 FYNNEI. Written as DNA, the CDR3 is TGTGCCAGCGGCCGAGAGCGGACAGATACGCAGTATTTT. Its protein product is CASGRERTDTQYF.

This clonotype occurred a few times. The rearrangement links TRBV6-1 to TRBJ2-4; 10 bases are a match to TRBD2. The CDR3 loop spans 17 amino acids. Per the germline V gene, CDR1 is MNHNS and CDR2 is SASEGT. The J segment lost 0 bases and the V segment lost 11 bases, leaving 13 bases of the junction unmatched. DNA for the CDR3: TGTGCCGGGGCCGGTAGCGGGAGGATGGTAGCCAAAAACATTCAGTACTTC. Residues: CAGAGSGRMVAKNIQYF.